This is a list of T cell receptor beta chains from one sample in a study of T cell responses to AZD1222 COVID-19 vaccine. Only in-frame clones appear in the TCRdb table, and some are missing; sequencing was by immunoSEQ multiplex PCR. The sample shows 20,000 to 25,000 clones, around 86% of them seen only once. This sample comprised peripheral blood, obtained 28 days after the second AZD1222 dose. The receptors originated from an adult who received the AZD1222 COVID-19 vaccine. Each CDR3 is given with its conserved first and last residue. A D gene is named only where the DNA matches it firmly. A row's size may be missing; if present it is once, few, many or a size class.

TRBJ2-1 | TRBD2 | TRBV7-3 | - | CASSFGGRGNNEQFF | TGTGCCAGCAGCTTCGGCGGGAGGGGAAACAATGAGCAGTTCTTC
TRBJ2-7 | TRBD2 | TRBV5-1 | - | CASSSGLAGPVARLVEQYF | TGCGCCAGCAGCTCGGGACTAGCGGGCCCTGTAGCTCGTCTCGTCGAGCAGTACTTC
TRBJ2-2 | TRBD2 | TRBV5-4 | - | CASSLYLADNTGELFF | TGTGCCAGCAGCTTGTATCTAGCGGATAACACCGGGGAGCTGTTTTTT
TRBJ2-2 | - | TRBV23-1 | - | CASSHPDAGELFF | TGCGCCAGCAGTCACCCGGACGCCGGGGAGCTGTTTTTT
TRBJ1-3 | - | TRBV3-1/TRBV3-2 | - | CASSQVSSGNTIYF | TGTGCCAGCAGCCAAGTCTCGTCGGGAAACACCATATATTTT
TRBJ1-2 | - | TRBV2 | - | CASRGQLKANYGYTF | TGTGCCAGCAGAGGACAGCTCAAAGCTAACTATGGCTACACCTTC
TRBJ1-4 | - | TRBV12-3/TRBV12-4 | - | CASSFYAEKLFF | TGTGCCAGCAGTTTTTATGCTGAAAAACTGTTTTTT
TRBJ2-1 | TRBD2 | TRBV28 | - | CASTWRAGAYNEQFF | TGTGCCAGCACTTGGAGGGCGGGAGCCTACAATGAGCAGTTCTTC
TRBJ2-5 | - | TRBV6-1 | - | CASSDAGTGQETQYF | TGTGCCAGCAGTGACGCAGGGACGGGTCAAGAGACCCAGTACTTC
TRBJ1-1 | TRBD1 | TRBV29-1 | - | CSVEMQGAVAFF | TGCAGCGTTGAAATGCAGGGGGCCGTAGCTTTCTTT
TRBJ1-1 | - | TRBV6-5 | - | CASSSLSEGTEAFF | TGTGCCAGCAGTTCACTAAGTGAGGGCACTGAAGCTTTCTTT
TRBJ2-1 | - | TRBV24-1 | - | CATSRGYNEQFF | TGTGCCACCAGCAGGGGATACAATGAGCAGTTCTTC
TRBJ2-5 | - | TRBV5-1 | - | CASSFRSGFPSGQETQYF | TGCGCCAGCAGCTTCAGGTCCGGATTCCCCTCGGGACAAGAGACCCAGTACTTC
TRBJ1-1 | - | TRBV5-4 | - | CASSLGGAGNTEAFF | TGTGCCAGCAGCTTGGGAGGGGCGGGGAACACTGAAGCTTTCTTT
TRBJ1-2 | TRBD1 | TRBV5-1 | - | CASRSGTDYGYTF | TGCGCCAGCAGGTCCGGGACAGACTATGGCTACACCTTC
TRBJ1-4 | - | TRBV7-8 | - | CASSLETTNEKLFF | TGTGCCAGCAGCTTAGAAACAACTAATGAAAAACTGTTTTTT
TRBJ1-5 | - | TRBV15 | - | CATSRDRGQTSNQPQHF | TGTGCCACCAGCAGAGATCGGGGCCAAACTAGCAATCAGCCCCAGCATTTT
TRBJ1-4 | - | TRBV6-5 | - | CASSYSSRVNNEKLFF | TGTGCCAGCAGTTACTCGTCCAGGGTAAATAATGAAAAACTGTTTTTT
TRBJ2-2 | TRBD2 | TRBV5-1 | - | CASSLQRGVANTGELFF | TGCGCCAGCAGCTTACAGCGGGGGGTGGCGAACACCGGGGAGCTGTTTTTT
TRBJ1-6 | - | TRBV3-1/TRBV3-2 | once | CASSQQRDYSPLHF | TGTGCCAGCAGCCAGCAAAGGGACTACTCACCCCTCCACTTT
TRBJ2-3 | - | TRBV30 | - | CAWIPRGDGSTDTQYF | TGTGCCTGGATCCCCAGGGGGGACGGTAGCACAGATACGCAGTATTTT
TRBJ2-7 | - | TRBV28 | - | CASTRDNSYEQYF | TGTGCCAGCACTAGAGACAACAGCTACGAGCAGTACTTC
TRBJ2-7 | TRBD1 | TRBV10-1 | - | CASSRTGSSYEQYF | TGCGCCAGCAGTAGGACAGGGAGCTCCTACGAGCAGTACTTC
TRBJ1-5 | TRBD1 | TRBV28 | - | CASSPPTGAGFSNQPQHF | TGTGCCAGCAGTCCACCGACAGGGGCAGGATTTAGCAATCAGCCCCAGCATTTT
TRBJ1-4 | - | TRBV6-5 | - | CASSYSGQSNEKLFF | TGTGCCAGCAGTTACTCAGGGCAGAGTAATGAAAAACTGTTTTTT
TRBJ2-2 | TRBD2 | TRBV5-1 | - | CASSLSLAEAGELFF | TGCGCCAGCAGCTTGTCTCTAGCGGAGGCCGGGGAGCTGTTTTTT
TRBJ1-4 | TRBD1 | TRBV28 | - | CASSRIRQGREKLFF | TGTGCCAGCAGTCGGATACGACAGGGGAGAGAAAAACTGTTTTTT
TRBJ1-5 | - | TRBV3-1/TRBV3-2 | - | CASSPRGSQPQHF | TGTGCCAGCAGCCCTCGGGGGTCGCAGCCCCAGCATTTT
TRBJ1-2 | - | TRBV5-4 | once | CASSVNGGADGYTF | TGTGCCAGCAGCGTAAATGGGGGGGCGGATGGCTACACCTTC
TRBJ2-1 | TRBD1 | TRBV27 | - | CASSLTGYSYNEQFF | TGTGCCAGCAGTCTGACAGGGTATTCCTACAATGAGCAGTTCTTC
TRBJ1-2 | TRBD1 | TRBV2 | once | CASRGQGLYGYTF | TGTGCCAGCAGAGGACAGGGGTTATATGGCTACACCTTC
TRBJ1-1 | - | TRBV3-1/TRBV3-2 | once | CASSQLNTEAFF | TGTGCCAGCAGCCAACTCAACACTGAAGCTTTCTTT
TRBJ1-2 | - | TRBV6-5 | - | CASSQIPYGYTF | TGTGCCAGCAGCCAGATCCCCTATGGCTACACCTTC
TRBJ1-6 | TRBD1 | TRBV30 | - | CAWSGTGGSPLHF | TGTGCCTGGAGTGGGACAGGAGGGTCACCCCTCCACTTT
TRBJ2-3 | - | TRBV19 | - | CASSIDSLAGHGTDTQYF | TGTGCCAGTAGTATAGATAGTTTGGCGGGGCATGGCACAGATACGCAGTATTTT
TRBJ2-7 | - | TRBV5-1 | - | CASSLGGTALYEQYF | TGCGCCAGCAGCCTGGGCGGGACAGCGCTCTACGAGCAGTACTTC
TRBJ1-3 | - | TRBV5-5 | - | CASSFYLMRIAGNTIYF | TGTGCCAGCAGCTTTTATTTGATGCGAATCGCCGGAAACACCATATATTTT
TRBJ1-4 | - | TRBV30 | - | CAWSLAGRATNEKLFF | TGTGCCTGGAGTTTGGCGGGGCGGGCAACTAATGAAAAACTGTTTTTT
TRBJ2-7 | TRBD1 | TRBV27 | - | CASGETGGPSYEQYF | TGTGCCAGCGGTGAGACAGGGGGTCCCTCCTACGAGCAGTACTTC
TRBJ1-3 | TRBD1 | TRBV6-5 | - | CASSRYRGLGNTIYF | TGTGCCAGCAGCCGCTACAGGGGGCTAGGAAACACCATATATTTT
TRBJ2-6 | TRBD2 | TRBV2 | - | CASSGTSGEGANVLTF | TGTGCCAGCAGTGGGACTAGCGGTGAGGGGGCCAACGTCCTGACTTTC
TRBJ1-1 | - | TRBV5-1 | once | CASSLGGLSNTEAFF | TGCGCCAGCAGCTTGGGGGGACTGTCGAACACTGAAGCTTTCTTT
TRBJ2-7 | TRBD1 | TRBV30 | - | CAWTRGTLGEQYF | TGTGCCTGGACCAGGGGGACCCTTGGGGAGCAGTACTTC
TRBJ1-2 | - | TRBV5-1 | - | CASSSQTDTYGYTF | TGCGCCAGCAGCTCTCAGACGGACACCTATGGCTACACCTTC
TRBJ1-3 | TRBD1 | TRBV7-8 | - | CASSLGQGTASGNTIYF | TGTGCCAGCAGCTTAGGACAGGGAACGGCCTCTGGAAACACCATATATTTT
TRBJ1-6 | TRBD1 | TRBV3-1/TRBV3-2 | few | CASSQDLLQGVGSYNSPLHF | TGTGCCAGCAGCCAAGATCTTTTACAGGGGGTAGGGTCCTATAATTCACCCCTCCACTTT
TRBJ2-5 | TRBD2 | TRBV5-5 | - | CASTPTGTSGLQTQYF | TGTGCCAGCACACCTACAGGGACTAGCGGTTTGCAGACCCAGTACTTC
TRBJ1-4 | - | TRBV7-9 | - | CATRLGEAEKLFF | TGTGCCACGCGGCTGGGAGAGGCTGAAAAACTGTTTTTT
TRBJ1-2 | - | TRBV7-9 | - | CASSLYAGTDGYTF | TGTGCCAGCAGCTTATACGCAGGGACGGATGGCTACACCTTC
TRBJ1-2 | TRBD1 | TRBV19 | - | CASRILGTGGAAGYTF | TGTGCCAGTAGAATCCTGGGGACAGGGGGCGCGGCTGGCTACACCTTC
TRBJ2-7 | - | TRBV29-1 | - | CSVKTATYEQYF | TGCAGCGTTAAGACAGCTACCTACGAGCAGTACTTC
TRBJ2-2 | TRBD2 | TRBV28 | once | CASSFPTSAGTGELFF | TGTGCCAGCAGTTTCCCGACTAGCGCGGGCACCGGGGAGCTGTTTTTT
TRBJ2-3 | - | TRBV20-1 | - | CSASGARSDTQYF | TGCAGTGCTAGTGGGGCAAGATCAGATACGCAGTATTTT
TRBJ2-1 | TRBD1 | TRBV7-3 | - | CASSPNRDRGRNEQFF | TGTGCCAGCAGTCCTAATAGGGACAGGGGGCGGAATGAGCAGTTCTTC
TRBJ1-2 | TRBD1 | TRBV5-4 | - | CASREAGGPHGYTF | TGTGCCAGCAGAGAGGCAGGGGGCCCCCATGGCTACACCTTC
TRBJ1-6 | - | TRBV13 | once | CASQRRGLGNSPLHF | TGTGCCAGCCAACGGAGGGGACTCGGTAATTCACCCCTCCACTTT